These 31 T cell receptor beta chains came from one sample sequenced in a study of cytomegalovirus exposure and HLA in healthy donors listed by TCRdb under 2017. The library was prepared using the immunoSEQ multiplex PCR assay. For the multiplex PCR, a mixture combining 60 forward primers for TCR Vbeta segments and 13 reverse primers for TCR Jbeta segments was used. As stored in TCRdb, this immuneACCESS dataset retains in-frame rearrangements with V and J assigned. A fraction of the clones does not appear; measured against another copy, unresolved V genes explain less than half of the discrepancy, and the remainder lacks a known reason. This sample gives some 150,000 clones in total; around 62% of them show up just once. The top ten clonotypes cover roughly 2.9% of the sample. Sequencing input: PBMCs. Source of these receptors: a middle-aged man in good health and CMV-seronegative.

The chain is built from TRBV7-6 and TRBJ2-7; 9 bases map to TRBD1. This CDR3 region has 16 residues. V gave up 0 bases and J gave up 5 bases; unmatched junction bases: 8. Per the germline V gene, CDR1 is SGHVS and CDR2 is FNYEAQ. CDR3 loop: CASSLAGTGYVDEQYF. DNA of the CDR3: TGTGCCAGCAGCTTAGCCGGGACAGGGTATGTGGACGAGCAGTACTTC. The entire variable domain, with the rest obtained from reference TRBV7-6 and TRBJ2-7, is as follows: GAGVSQSPRYKVTKRGQDVALRCDPISGHVSLYWYRQALGQGPEFLTYFNYEAQQDKSGLPNDRFSAERPEGSISTLTIQRTEQRDSAMYRCASSLAGTGYVDEQYFGPGTRLTVT.

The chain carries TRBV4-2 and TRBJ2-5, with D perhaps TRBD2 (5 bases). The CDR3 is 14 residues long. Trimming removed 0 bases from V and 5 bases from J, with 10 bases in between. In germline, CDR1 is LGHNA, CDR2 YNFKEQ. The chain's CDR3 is CASSQDPEEETQYF. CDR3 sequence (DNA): TGTGCCAGCAGCCAAGATCCGGAGGAGGAGACCCAGTACTTC.

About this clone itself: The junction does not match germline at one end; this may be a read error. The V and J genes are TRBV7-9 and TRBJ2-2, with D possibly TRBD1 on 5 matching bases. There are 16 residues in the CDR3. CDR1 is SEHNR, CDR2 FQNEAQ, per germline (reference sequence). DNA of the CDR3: TGTTCCAGCAGCCGACAGCCGCGAACAAACACCGGGGAGCTGTTTTTT. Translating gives CSSSRQPRTNTGELFF.

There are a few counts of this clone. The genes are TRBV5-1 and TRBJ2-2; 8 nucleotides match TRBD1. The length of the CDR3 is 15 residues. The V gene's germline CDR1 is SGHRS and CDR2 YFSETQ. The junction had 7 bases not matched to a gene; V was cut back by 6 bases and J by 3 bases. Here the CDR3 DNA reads TGCGCCAGCACCACCCCAGGGGGCGACACCGGGGAGCTGTTTTTT. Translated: CASTTPGGDTGELFF.

CDR3 protein: CASSPRWSYEQYF. CDR3 bases: TGTGCCAGCAGCCCGAGATGGTCCTACGAGCAGTACTTC. J is TRBJ2-7 and V is TRBV5-6; D gene uncertain. Germline CDR1 is SGHDT and CDR2 is YYEEEE. V dropped 4 bases and J dropped 1 base, with 9 bases sitting between them. The CDR3 has 13 amino acids.

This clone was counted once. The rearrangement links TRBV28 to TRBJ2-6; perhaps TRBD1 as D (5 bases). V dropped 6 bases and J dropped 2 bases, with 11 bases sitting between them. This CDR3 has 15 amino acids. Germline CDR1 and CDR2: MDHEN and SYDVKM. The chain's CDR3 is CASSSDSAGANVLTF. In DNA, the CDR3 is TGTGCCAGCAGCTCCGACAGTGCTGGGGCCAACGTCCTGACTTTC.

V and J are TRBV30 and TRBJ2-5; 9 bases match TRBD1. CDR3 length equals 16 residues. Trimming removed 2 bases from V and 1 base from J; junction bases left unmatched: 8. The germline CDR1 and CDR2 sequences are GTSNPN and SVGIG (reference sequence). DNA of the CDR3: TGTGCCTGGAGTAAACCGGGGGGACAGGGCCAAGAGACCCAGTACTTC. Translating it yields CAWSKPGGQGQETQYF.

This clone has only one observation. CDR3 loop: CAWSGTGGGEQFF. Here the CDR3 DNA reads TGTGCCTGGAGTGGTACGGGGGGTGGGGAGCAGTTCTTC. V usage is TRBV30 and J usage is TRBJ2-1; 7 nucleotides line up with TRBD2. This CDR3 has 13 residues. CDR1 is GTSNPN, CDR2 SVGIG, per germline (reference sequence). The trim removed 1 base at V and 10 bases at J, leaving 7 bases unmatched.

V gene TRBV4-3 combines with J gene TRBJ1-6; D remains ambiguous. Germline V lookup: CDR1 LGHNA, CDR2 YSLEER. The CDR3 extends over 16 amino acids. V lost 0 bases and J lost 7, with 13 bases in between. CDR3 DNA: TGCGCCAGCAGCCAAGATGCCATCTACTTAAATTCACCCCTCCACTTT. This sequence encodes CASSQDAIYLNSPLHF.

CDR3 in DNA: TGTGCCAGCAGCGTGGGGGCGGATGCAACTAATGAAAAACTGTTTTTT. This gives the protein CASSVGADATNEKLFF. This chain links TRBV9 with TRBJ1-4; tentative D call: TRBD1 (6 bases). The CDR3 spans 16 residues. V was cut by 2 bases and J by 0 bases, with 11 bases left in between. The germline V gene has CDR1 SGDLS and CDR2 YYNGEE. Using reference TRBV9 and TRBJ1-4 for the parts outside the CDR3, the full variable domain is DSGVTQTPKHLITATGQRVTLRCSPRSGDLSVYWYQQSLDQGLQFLIQYYNGEERAKGNILERFSAQQFPDLHSELNLSSLELGDSALYFCASSVGADATNEKLFFGSGTQLSVL.

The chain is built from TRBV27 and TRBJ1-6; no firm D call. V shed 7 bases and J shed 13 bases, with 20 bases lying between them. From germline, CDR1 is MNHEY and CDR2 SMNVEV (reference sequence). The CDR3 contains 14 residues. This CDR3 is CASTRRGVGGPLHF. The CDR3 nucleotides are TGTGCCAGCACTCGCCGCGGGGTCGGAGGGCCCCTCCACTTT.

The CDR3 region is CASSPRQNQETQYF. The CDR3 DNA sequence: TGTGCCAGCTCACCGCGACAGAACCAAGAGACCCAGTACTTC. The chain recombines TRBV18 with TRBJ2-5, with D possibly being TRBD1 (5 bases). From germline, CDR1 is KGHSH and CDR2 LQKENI. This CDR3 has 14 amino acids. With 3 bases removed from V and 0 bases from J, the gap between germline ends came to 8 bases.

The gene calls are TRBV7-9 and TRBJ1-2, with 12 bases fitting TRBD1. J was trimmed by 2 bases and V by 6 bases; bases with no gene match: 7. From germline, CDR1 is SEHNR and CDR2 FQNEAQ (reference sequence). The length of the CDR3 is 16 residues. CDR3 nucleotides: TGTGCCAGCAGGCCCGGGACAGGGGGCGGAAACTATGGCTACACCTTC. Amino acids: CASRPGTGGGNYGYTF.

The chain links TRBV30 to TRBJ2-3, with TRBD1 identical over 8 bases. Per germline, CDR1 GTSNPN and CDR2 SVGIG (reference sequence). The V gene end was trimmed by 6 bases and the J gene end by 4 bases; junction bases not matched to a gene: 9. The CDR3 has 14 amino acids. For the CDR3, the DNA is TGTGCCTGCAACAGGGGGAGTTTCGCAGATACGCAGTATTTT. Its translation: CACNRGSFADTQYF.

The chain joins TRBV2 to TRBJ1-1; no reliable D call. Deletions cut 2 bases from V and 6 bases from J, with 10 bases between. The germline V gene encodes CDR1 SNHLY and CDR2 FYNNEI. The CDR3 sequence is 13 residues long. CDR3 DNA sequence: TGTGCCAGCAGTGAACCGTATCGGGCTGAAGCTTTCTTT. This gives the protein CASSEPYRAEAFF.

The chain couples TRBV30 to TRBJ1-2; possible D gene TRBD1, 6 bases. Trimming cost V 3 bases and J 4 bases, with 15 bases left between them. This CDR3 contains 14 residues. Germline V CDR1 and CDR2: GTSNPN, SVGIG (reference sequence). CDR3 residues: CAWRQKGGVYGYTF. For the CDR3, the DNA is TGTGCCTGGAGACAAAAAGGGGGAGTCTATGGCTACACCTTC.

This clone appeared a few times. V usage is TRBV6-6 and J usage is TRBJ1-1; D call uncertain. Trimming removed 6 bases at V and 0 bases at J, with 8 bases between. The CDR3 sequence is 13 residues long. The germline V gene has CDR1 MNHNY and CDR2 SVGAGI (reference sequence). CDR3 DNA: TGTGCCAGCAGGGCAGGCATGAACACTGAAGCTTTCTTT. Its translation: CASRAGMNTEAFF.

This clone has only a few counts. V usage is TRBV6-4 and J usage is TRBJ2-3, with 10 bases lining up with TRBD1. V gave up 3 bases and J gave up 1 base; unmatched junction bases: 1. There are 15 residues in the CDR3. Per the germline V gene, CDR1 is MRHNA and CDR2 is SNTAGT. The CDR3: CASSEGTGGTDTQYF. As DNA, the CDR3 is TGTGCCAGCAGTGAGGGGACAGGGGGCACAGATACGCAGTATTTT.

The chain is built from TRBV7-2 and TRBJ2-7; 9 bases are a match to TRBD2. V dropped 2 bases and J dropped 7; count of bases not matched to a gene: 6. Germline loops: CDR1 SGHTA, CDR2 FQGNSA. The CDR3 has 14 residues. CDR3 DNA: TGTGCCAGCAGCTTACGCGCGGGAGGGCGTGAGCAGTACTTC. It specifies CASSLRAGGREQYF.

CDR3 sequence: CASSEDRGFQPQHF. DNA for the CDR3: TGTGCCAGCAGTGAGGACAGGGGCTTTCAGCCCCAGCATTTT. The gene calls are TRBV25-1 and TRBJ1-5, with 9 bases lining up with TRBD1. Per the germline V gene, CDR1 is MGHDK and CDR2 is SYGVNS. The CDR3 is 14 amino acids. V shed 3 bases, J shed 6 bases, and the junction held 3 bases outside the gene matches.

This CDR3 is CASSARDRGRETQYF. The CDR3 DNA follows: TGTGCCAGCAGCGCCCGGGACAGGGGGCGAGAGACCCAGTACTTC. J is TRBJ2-5 and V is TRBV7-9, with 12 bases fitting TRBD1. The CDR3 runs to 15 residues. Germline CDR1 and CDR2: SEHNR and FQNEAQ (reference sequence). V was clipped by 5 bases and J by 4 bases; unmatched bases: 5. The full variable domain, its missing parts supplied by reference TRBV7-9 and TRBJ2-5, is DTGVSQNPRHKITKRGQNVTFRCDPISEHNRLYWYRQTLGQGPEFLTYFQNEAQLEKSRLLSDRFSAERPKGSFSTLEIQRTEQGDSAMYLCASSARDRGRETQYFGPGTRLLVL.

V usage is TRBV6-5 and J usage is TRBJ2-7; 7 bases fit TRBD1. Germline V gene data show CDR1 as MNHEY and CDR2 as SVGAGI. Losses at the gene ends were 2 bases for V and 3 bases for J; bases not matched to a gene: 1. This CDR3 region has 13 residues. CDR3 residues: CASSYRQGYEQYF. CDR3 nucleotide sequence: TGTGCCAGCAGTTACCGACAGGGCTACGAGCAGTACTTC.

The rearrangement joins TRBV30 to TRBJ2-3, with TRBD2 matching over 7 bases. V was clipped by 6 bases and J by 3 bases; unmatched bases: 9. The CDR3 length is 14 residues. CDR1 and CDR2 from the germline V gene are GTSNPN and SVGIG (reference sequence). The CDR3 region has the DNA TGTGCCTGCAAACGCGGGAGTCTGACAGATACGCAGTATTTT. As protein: CACKRGSLTDTQYF.

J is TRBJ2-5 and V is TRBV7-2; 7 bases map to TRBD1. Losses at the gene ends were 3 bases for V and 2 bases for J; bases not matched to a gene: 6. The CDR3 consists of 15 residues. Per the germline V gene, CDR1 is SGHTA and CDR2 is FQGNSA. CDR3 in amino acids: CASSLRPGQQETQYF. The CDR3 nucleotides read TGTGCCAGCAGCTTGAGACCGGGACAGCAAGAGACCCAGTACTTC.

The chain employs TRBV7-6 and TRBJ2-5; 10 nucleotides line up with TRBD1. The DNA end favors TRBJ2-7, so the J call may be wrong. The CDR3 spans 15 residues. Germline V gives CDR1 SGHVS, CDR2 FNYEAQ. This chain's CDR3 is CASSSGQGDAYEQYF. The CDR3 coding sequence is TGTGCCAGCAGCTCCGGACAGGGGGATGCCTACGAGCAGTACTTC.

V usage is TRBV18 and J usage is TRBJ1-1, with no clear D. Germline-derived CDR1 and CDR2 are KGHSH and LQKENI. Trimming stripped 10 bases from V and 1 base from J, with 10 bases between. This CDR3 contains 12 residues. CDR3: CATTYGNTEAFF. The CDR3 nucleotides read TGTGCCACAACCTACGGGAACACTGAAGCTTTCTTT. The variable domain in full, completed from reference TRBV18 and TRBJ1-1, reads NAGVMQNPRHLVRRRGQEARLRCSPMKGHSHVYWYRQLPEEGLKFMVYLQKENIIDESGMPKERFSAEFPKEGPSILRIQQVVRGDSAAYFCATTYGNTEAFFGQGTRLTVV.

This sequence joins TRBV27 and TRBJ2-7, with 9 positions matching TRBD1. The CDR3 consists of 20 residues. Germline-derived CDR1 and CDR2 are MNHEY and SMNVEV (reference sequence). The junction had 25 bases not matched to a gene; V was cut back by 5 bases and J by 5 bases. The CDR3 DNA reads TGTGCCAGCAGTATCTTCTTTGGGACCCCTTCCGGGACAGGGTTCAACGAGCAGTACTTC. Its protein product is CASSIFFGTPSGTGFNEQYF.

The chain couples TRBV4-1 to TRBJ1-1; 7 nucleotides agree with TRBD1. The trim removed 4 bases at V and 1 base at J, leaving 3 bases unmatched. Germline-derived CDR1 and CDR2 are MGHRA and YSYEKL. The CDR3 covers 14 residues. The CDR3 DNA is TGCGCCAGCAGCCGGGGACAGTGGAACACTGAAGCTTTCTTT. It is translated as CASSRGQWNTEAFF.

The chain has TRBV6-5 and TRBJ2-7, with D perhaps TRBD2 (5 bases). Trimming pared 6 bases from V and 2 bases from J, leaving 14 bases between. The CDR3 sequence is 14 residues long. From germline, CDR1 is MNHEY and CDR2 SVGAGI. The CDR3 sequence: CASSRSGVAYEQYF. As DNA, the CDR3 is TGTGCCAGCAGCCGCTCCGGGGTCGCCTACGAGCAGTACTTC.

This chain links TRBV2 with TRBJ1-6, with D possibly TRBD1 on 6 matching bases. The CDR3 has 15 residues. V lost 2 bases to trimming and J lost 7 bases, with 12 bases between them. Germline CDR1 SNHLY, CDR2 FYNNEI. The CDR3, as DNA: TGTGCCAGCAGTGAAAGGGGGACCTCAAATTCACCCCTCCACTTT. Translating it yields CASSERGTSNSPLHF.

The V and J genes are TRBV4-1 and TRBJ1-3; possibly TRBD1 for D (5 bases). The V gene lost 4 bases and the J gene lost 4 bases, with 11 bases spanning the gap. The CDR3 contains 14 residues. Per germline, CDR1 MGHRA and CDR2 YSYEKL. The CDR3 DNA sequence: TGCGCCAGCAGCCCCCGGGGGTCCGGAAACACCATATATTTT. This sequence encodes CASSPRGSGNTIYF.